Included here is one TCR beta chain sequence, with context. The antigen is not known. Clones were read by immunoSEQ multiplex PCR, and TCRdb kept only the in-frame ones, dropping some. The sample has 85,000 to 100,000 clones, approximately 86% seen once. The record originates from a study of T cell responses to AZD1222 COVID-19 vaccine. Study conclusions and caveats: White British donors predominated, females outnumbered males, and clonal diversity was possibly underestimated.

The clonotype originates from an adult in good health. The source was peripheral blood, collected on day 0 of AZD1222 vaccination.

The DNA of the CDR3 is TGTGCCACCAGCAGAGCGTTCGGGACGGGAGGCGACAATGAGCAGTTCTTC. This translates into CATSRAFGTGGDNEQFF. The chain joins TRBV15 to TRBJ2-1; 7 nucleotides align to TRBD2. Losses at the gene ends were 1 base for V and 5 bases for J; bases not matched to a gene: 11. Germline CDR1 LNHNV, CDR2 YYDKDF (reference sequence). The CDR3 totals 17 residues. The variable domain in full, with the rest retrieved from reference TRBV15 and TRBJ2-1, is DAMVIQNPRYQVTQFGKPVTLSCSQTLNHNVMYWYQQKSSQAPKLLFHYYDKDFNNEADTPDNFQSRRPNTSFCFLDIRSPGLGDTAMYLCATSRAFGTGGDNEQFFGPGTRLTVL.